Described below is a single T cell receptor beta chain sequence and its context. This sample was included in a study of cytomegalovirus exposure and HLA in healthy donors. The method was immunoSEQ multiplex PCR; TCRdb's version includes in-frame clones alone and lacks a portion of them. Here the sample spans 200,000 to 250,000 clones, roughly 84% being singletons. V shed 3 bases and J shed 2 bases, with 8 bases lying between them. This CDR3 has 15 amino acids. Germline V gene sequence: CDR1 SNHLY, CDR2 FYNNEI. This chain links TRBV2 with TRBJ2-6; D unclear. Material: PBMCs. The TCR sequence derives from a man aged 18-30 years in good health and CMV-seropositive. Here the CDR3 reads CASSDIGPGANVLTF. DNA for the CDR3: TGTGCCAGCAGTGATATTGGGCCTGGGGCCAACGTCCTGACTTTC.